A single sample is the source of the 28 T cell receptor beta chains below, sequenced in a study of shared clonotypes between healthy human individuals. This table comes from immunoSEQ multiplex PCR, and its TCRdb copy is limited to in-frame clones, with some not included. This table has about 2.3 million clones, under 95% appearing once. Sample: naive CD4+ T cells from PBMCs. Subset described: CD45RA+ positively selected. These receptors came from a man between 18 and 35 years old in good health. Some clones in this sample may be carry-over from other donors' samples.

The V gene is TRBV11-2, the J gene TRBJ2-2; D may be TRBD1 or TRBD2 (5 bases each). The CDR3 is made up of 16 amino acids. Germline loops: CDR1 SGHAT, CDR2 FQNNGV. The V and J ends lost 5 bases and 7 bases respectively, with 20 bases between them. In DNA form, the CDR3 reads TGTGCCAGCAGCCCTCGGGGTGGGGGTACATACGGGGAGCTGTTTTTT. This gives the protein CASSPRGGGTYGELFF.

The V and J genes are TRBV4-2 and TRBJ1-1, with D unresolved. Germline V gene data show CDR1 as LGHNA and CDR2 as YNFKEQ. There are 14 residues in the CDR3. The germline V and J ends were trimmed by 1 base and 0 bases, with 6 bases remaining between them. CDR3 nucleotide sequence: TGTGCCAGCAGCCAAGTCCCTATGAACACTGAAGCTTTCTTT. This gives the protein CASSQVPMNTEAFF.

The chain couples TRBV2 to TRBJ2-7, with D perhaps TRBD1 (6 bases). The germline gives CDR1 SNHLY, CDR2 FYNNEI. V lost 7 bases and J 0 bases, leaving 13 bases between the germline ends. The CDR3 loop spans 14 amino acids. CDR3 region: CASNMGHLSYEQYF. CDR3 DNA sequence: TGTGCCAGCAATATGGGACATCTCTCCTACGAGCAGTACTTC. The full variable domain, its missing parts supplied by reference TRBV2 and TRBJ2-7, is EPEVTQTPSHQVTQMGQEVILRCVPISNHLYFYWYRQILGQKVEFLVSFYNNEISEKSEIFDDQFSVERPDGSNFTLKIRSTKLEDSAMYFCASNMGHLSYEQYFGPGTRLTVT.

This clone was observed a few times. The rearrangement uses TRBV19 and TRBJ1-3, with D perhaps TRBD1 (5 bases). V was pared by 6 bases and J by 0 bases, with 12 bases between. Germline V gives CDR1 LNHDA, CDR2 SQIVND (reference sequence). The CDR3 runs 15 residues. CDR3 DNA sequence: TGTGCCAGTAGCTGGGGACGGATCTCTGGAAACACCATATATTTT. It is translated as CASSWGRISGNTIYF.

This chain uses TRBV4-2 with TRBJ2-7; D might be TRBD2 (5 bases). The CDR3 is 16 residues long. V dropped 0 bases and J dropped 5 bases, with 17 bases sitting between them. CDR1 and CDR2 (germline): LGHNA, YNFKEQ. Written as DNA, the CDR3 is TGTGCCAGCAGCCAAGATGAAGGCCCGGGGAAGAACGAGCAGTACTTC. It is translated as CASSQDEGPGKNEQYF.

The V gene is TRBV29-1, the J gene TRBJ1-1; D perhaps matches TRBD1 (6 bases). In germline, CDR1 is SQVTM, CDR2 ANQGSEA. The V end was cut by 3 bases, the J end by 0 bases, with 14 bases between. This CDR3 is 15 amino acids long. CDR3 loop: CSVETGTLMNTEAFF. The CDR3, as DNA: TGCAGCGTTGAGACAGGAACACTTATGAACACTGAAGCTTTCTTT.

This chain joins TRBV5-1 and TRBJ1-3; no clear D gene. The CDR3 is 16 residues long. From germline, CDR1 is SGHRS and CDR2 YFSETQ. The V end was cut by 0 bases, the J end by 4 bases, with 14 bases between. In nucleotides, the CDR3 is TGCGCCAGCAGCTTGGAAGCGGGCTCGTACGGAAACACCATATATTTT. Translation: CASSLEAGSYGNTIYF.

This clone was seen once. The chain has TRBV28 and TRBJ1-3; 8 bases agree with TRBD1. Per germline, CDR1 MDHEN and CDR2 SYDVKM. With 3 bases clipped from V and 3 bases from J, the junction kept 7 bases outside the gene matches. The CDR3 contains 16 residues. CDR3 amino acids: CASSLGTGGGGNTIYF. The CDR3 coding sequence is TGTGCCAGCAGTTTGGGGACAGGAGGGGGTGGAAACACCATATATTTT.

As regards this clone: Other DNA sequences in the sample encode the same CDR3. The rearrangement links TRBV5-1 to TRBJ2-5, with D unclear. Trimming stripped 0 bases from V and 0 bases from J, with 6 bases between. CDR1 is SGHRS, CDR2 YFSETQ, per germline. The CDR3 sequence is 14 residues long. The CDR3 sequence: CASSLAKYQETQYF. The CDR3 DNA reads TGCGCCAGCAGCTTGGCCAAGTACCAAGAGACCCAGTACTTC. The entire variable domain, with the rest obtained from reference TRBV5-1 and TRBJ2-5, is as follows: KAGVTQTPRYLIKTRGQQVTLSCSPISGHRSVSWYQQTPGQGLQFLFEYFSETQRNKGNFPGRFSGRQFSNSRSEMNVSTLELGDSALYLCASSLAKYQETQYFGPGTRLLVL.

The rearrangement links TRBV4-3 to TRBJ2-1; TRBD2 agrees at 7 bases. Trimming took 0 bases from V and 4 from J; bases not matched to a gene: 9. The CDR3 totals 17 residues. CDR1 is LGHNA and CDR2 is YSLEER in the germline V gene. CDR3 sequence (DNA): TGCGCCAGCAGCCAAGATCCGAGAGGGCGGGGGTACAATGAGCAGTTCTTC. Encoded protein: CASSQDPRGRGYNEQFF.

The chain is built from TRBV2 and TRBJ1-1; tentatively, D is TRBD1 (6 bases). The germline V gene encodes CDR1 SNHLY and CDR2 FYNNEI. The ends were cut back, 3 bases at V and 4 bases at J, with 12 bases in the middle. CDR3 length: 14 residues. CDR3 region: CASSERGGVTEAFF. CDR3 DNA sequence: TGTGCCAGCAGTGAGAGGGGGGGAGTCACTGAAGCTTTCTTT.

This chain links TRBV28 with TRBJ2-3, with TRBD1 identical over 9 bases. This CDR3 has 14 residues. Per germline, CDR1 MDHEN and CDR2 SYDVKM. Trimming took 1 base from V and 5 from J; bases not matched to a gene: 1. The CDR3 here is CASSLYRGRDTQYF. The CDR3 DNA follows: TGTGCCAGCAGTTTATACAGGGGGCGAGATACGCAGTATTTT. Complete variable domain (other parts from reference TRBV28 and TRBJ2-3): DVKVTQSSRYLVKRTGEKVFLECVQDMDHENMFWYRQDPGLGLRLIYFSYDVKMKEKGDIPEGYSVSREKKERFSLILESASTNQTSMYLCASSLYRGRDTQYFGPGTRLTVL.

The chain is built from TRBV6-5 and TRBJ1-1; D not resolved. This CDR3 has 16 amino acids. Trimming left V 0 bases short and J 1 base short, with 12 bases between. CDR1 is MNHEY, CDR2 SVGAGI, per germline. The CDR3 DNA is TGTGCCAGCAGTTACTCCCCCTATCATAGGAACACTGAAGCTTTCTTT. Translating it yields CASSYSPYHRNTEAFF.

This clone was observed once. The chain carries TRBV30 and TRBJ1-1; 7 nucleotides match TRBD1. The germline gives CDR1 GTSNPN, CDR2 SVGIG (reference sequence). Trimming cost V 1 base and J 2 bases; bases outside gene matches: 4. The CDR3 totals 14 residues. The CDR3 DNA reads as TGTGCCTGGAGTGGGGACAGCCGAAACACTGAAGCTTTCTTT. It codes for CAWSGDSRNTEAFF.

V usage is TRBV18 and J usage is TRBJ2-7; D not certain. CDR1 is KGHSH, CDR2 LQKENI, per germline. The CDR3 is 14 amino acids. The germline V and J ends were trimmed by 0 bases and 9 bases, with 15 bases remaining between them. The CDR3 DNA is TGTGCCAGCTCACCACCGCAGGCCACCGTTGGGCAGTACTTC. This encodes CASSPPQATVGQYF.

The V and J genes are TRBV28 and TRBJ2-7; the match to TRBD1 covers 10 bases. The V and J ends lost 6 bases and 12 bases, in that order; junction bases with no gene match: 17. CDR1 and CDR2 (germline): MDHEN, SYDVKM. This CDR3 contains 15 residues. The CDR3 bases are TGTGCCAGCAGCGGCTCCGGGACAGGGGCCTGGGGTCCGTACTTC. It yields the protein CASSGSGTGAWGPYF.

The genes are TRBV7-2 and TRBJ2-7, with D possibly called TRBD1 or TRBD2 (6 bases each). Germline V gene sequence: CDR1 SGHTA, CDR2 FQGNSA. This CDR3 is built from 14 residues. Trimming pared 4 bases from V and 4 bases from J, leaving 14 bases between. The CDR3 DNA reads as TGTGCCAGCAGCTCCCTGGGGGGCAGATACGAGCAGTACTTC. As protein: CASSSLGGRYEQYF.

The chain combines TRBV5-1 with TRBJ1-4; D gene ambiguous. This CDR3 spans 15 amino acids. With 1 base removed from V and 2 bases from J, the gap between germline ends came to 9 bases. Germline CDR1 is SGHRS and CDR2 is YFSETQ. For the CDR3, the DNA is TGCGCCAGCAGCTTGAGCGGGGTCACTAATGAAAAACTGTTTTTT. It encodes CASSLSGVTNEKLFF. Supplemented by reference TRBV5-1 and TRBJ1-4, the full variable domain reads KAGVTQTPRYLIKTRGQQVTLSCSPISGHRSVSWYQQTPGQGLQFLFEYFSETQRNKGNFPGRFSGRQFSNSRSEMNVSTLELGDSALYLCASSLSGVTNEKLFFGSGTQLSVL.

A word on this clone: At the DNA level, this CDR3 is encoded by other sequences in the same sample as well. The chain couples TRBV28 to TRBJ2-7; D ambiguous. The V end was cut by 2 bases, the J end by 2 bases, with 7 bases between. This CDR3 region has 13 residues. CDR1 is MDHEN and CDR2 is SYDVKM in the germline V gene. The CDR3 protein is CASSLGAAYEQYF. The CDR3, as DNA: TGTGCCAGCAGTTTAGGCGCGGCCTACGAGCAGTACTTC. Full variable domain (outside the CDR3, taken from reference TRBV28 and TRBJ2-7): DVKVTQSSRYLVKRTGEKVFLECVQDMDHENMFWYRQDPGLGLRLIYFSYDVKMKEKGDIPEGYSVSREKKERFSLILESASTNQTSMYLCASSLGAAYEQYFGPGTRLTVT.

This clone was found once. The V gene is TRBV7-8, the J gene TRBJ2-7; D gene ambiguous. CDR3 size: 16 residues. V was cut by 2 bases and J by 0 bases, with 14 bases left in between. CDR1 is SGHVS and CDR2 is FQNEAQ in the germline V gene. CDR3 sequence: CASSLRRVRSSYEQYF. The DNA for the CDR3 is TGTGCCAGCAGCTTACGACGCGTGAGGAGCTCCTACGAGCAGTACTTC.

The chain is built from TRBV7-2 and TRBJ2-3; D possibly corresponds to TRBD1 (5 bases). This CDR3 comprises 14 residues. Germline lookup yields CDR1 SGHTA and CDR2 FQGNSA. Trimming removed 5 bases from V and 6 bases from J, with 15 bases in between. The CDR3 DNA sequence: TGTGCCAGCAGCCAAGTTAGGGGCGGCGATACGCAGTATTTT. Its protein product is CASSQVRGGDTQYF.

J is TRBJ2-2 and V is TRBV27, with a possible D match to TRBD2 (6 bases). The germline V gene encodes CDR1 MNHEY and CDR2 SMNVEV (reference sequence). CDR3 size: 12 residues. Trimming pared 5 bases from V and 13 bases from J, leaving 14 bases between. CDR3 in amino acids: CASSIPPGRLFF. In nucleotides, the CDR3 is TGTGCCAGCAGTATTCCGCCCGGGAGGCTGTTTTTT.

This clone was found once. The rearrangement links TRBV19 to TRBJ2-3; 11 bases line up with TRBD2. Germline assignment: CDR1 LNHDA and CDR2 SQIVND (reference sequence). The J segment lost 0 bases and the V segment lost 3 bases, leaving 8 bases of the junction unmatched. This CDR3 region has 18 residues. This CDR3 is CASSITSGSRESTDTQYF. Here the CDR3 DNA reads TGTGCCAGTAGTATTACTAGCGGGAGCCGGGAAAGCACAGATACGCAGTATTTT. The full variable domain, its missing parts supplied by reference TRBV19 and TRBJ2-3, is DGGITQSPKYLFRKEGQNVTLSCEQNLNHDAMYWYRQDPGQGLRLIYYSQIVNDFQKGDIAEGYSVSREKKESFPLTVTSAQKNPTAFYLCASSITSGSRESTDTQYFGPGTRLTVL.

For this clone: Within the sample, other DNA sequences also encode this same CDR3. The chain is built from TRBV5-1 and TRBJ2-3; 11 bases are a match to TRBD1. Germline loops: CDR1 SGHRS, CDR2 YFSETQ. CDR3 size: 16 residues. J was trimmed by 3 bases and V by 2 bases; bases with no gene match: 5. The CDR3 reads CASSFTGTGGTDTQYF. CDR3 DNA: TGCGCCAGCAGCTTTACCGGGACAGGGGGTACAGATACGCAGTATTTT.

Notes on this clone: At the DNA level, this CDR3 is encoded by other sequences in the same sample as well. The J gene is TRBJ1-1, the V gene TRBV5-1; no clear D gene. The CDR3 sequence is 13 residues long. Deletions cut 1 base from V and 0 bases from J, with 4 bases between. Germline lookup yields CDR1 SGHRS and CDR2 YFSETQ. CDR3 protein: CASSLLVNTEAFF. The CDR3, as DNA: TGCGCCAGCAGCTTGCTTGTGAACACTGAAGCTTTCTTT.

The sample holds one count of this clone. The chain has TRBV10-3 and TRBJ2-2; D unclear. V was clipped by 0 bases and J by 5 bases, with 13 bases between them. The V gene's germline CDR1 is ENHRY and CDR2 SYGVKD. The CDR3 totals 16 residues. The CDR3 region is CAISESGRPGTGELFF. CDR3 coding DNA: TGTGCCATCAGTGAGTCAGGGCGCCCTGGAACCGGGGAGCTGTTTTTT.

The V gene is TRBV6-5, the J gene TRBJ1-2; TRBD1 matches 8 bases. The CDR3 contains 13 residues. V gave up 7 bases and J gave up 4 bases; unmatched junction bases: 5. Germline loops: CDR1 MNHEY, CDR2 SVGAGI. For the CDR3, the DNA is TGTGCCAGCAATTCAGGGGGCGGCTATGGCTACACCTTC. Translated, it gives CASNSGGGYGYTF.

This clone came up once. V is TRBV28 and J is TRBJ1-3; D gene ambiguous. Trimming shortened V by 0 bases and J by 0 bases, and 12 bases separated the two germline ends. Germline CDR1 reads MDHEN; CDR2 reads SYDVKM. CDR3 length: 17 residues. This chain's CDR3 is CASSLWGSTSSGNTIYF. The CDR3 DNA is TGTGCCAGCAGTTTATGGGGCAGCACATCCTCTGGAAACACCATATATTTT.